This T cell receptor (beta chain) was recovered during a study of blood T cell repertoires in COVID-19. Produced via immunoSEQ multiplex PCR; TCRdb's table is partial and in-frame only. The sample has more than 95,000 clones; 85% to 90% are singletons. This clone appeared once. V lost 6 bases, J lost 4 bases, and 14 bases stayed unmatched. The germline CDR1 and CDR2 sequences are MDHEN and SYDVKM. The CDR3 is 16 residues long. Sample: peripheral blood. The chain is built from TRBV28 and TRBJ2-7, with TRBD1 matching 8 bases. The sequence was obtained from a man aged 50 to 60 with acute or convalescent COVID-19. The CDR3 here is CASSLPFPGQGYEQYF. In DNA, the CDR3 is TGTGCCAGCAGCCTGCCCTTTCCTGGACAGGGATACGAGCAGTACTTC.